The clone carrying this T cell receptor (beta chain) was counted at least ten times. The CDR3 covers 14 residues. Trimming removed 0 bases from V and 5 bases from J; junction bases left unmatched: 1. Germline assignment: CDR1 SGHRS and CDR2 YFSETQ. The sample is drawn from a study of read filtering for tumor transcriptome and immune sequencing. Study-wide context: Per sample, TCR-region reads ranged about 3.5 to 11 million by IR-seq, roughly 85 to 1,400 by RNA-seq.

This library used 300 to 500 ng RNA and molecular barcoded adaptors spanning alpha/delta and beta/gamma chains. TCRdb processed the reads anew with MiXCR; each CDR3 protein has one entry. Altogether approximately 58,000 distinct CDR3 sequences are present, 20% to 25% being singletons, with the ten largest covering about 18%. The receptor comes from a donor at least 40 years old with multiple myeloma. The sample was a population of CD138-negative cells sorted from bone marrow. The chain has TRBV5-1 and TRBJ2-3; 9 bases are shared with TRBD2. CDR3 coding DNA: TGCGCCAGCAGCTTGGAACTAGCGGGAGATACGCAGTATTTT. Translated: CASSLELAGDTQYF.